This T cell receptor (beta chain) was retrieved from a study of T cell responses to AZD1222 COVID-19 vaccine. TCRdb keeps only in-frame clones here, not all; method: immunoSEQ multiplex PCR. This sample has about 55,000 clones, with over 70% found just once. As regards this clone: Its target is not known.

Notes on the study in general: Following two doses of AZD1222, Spike-specific TCR breadth and depth rose. Unmutated variant regions are reportedly the target of nearly half of TCRs that are spike-specific. Mostly white British, mostly female donors; authors suggested clonal diversity may be underestimated. Among vaccine-associated CD4 TCRs, coverage spanned spike, with dominance at 160-218 and 743-854.

Germline trimming cut 5 bases from V and 5 bases from J; bases unmatched to any gene: 8. Germline assignment: CDR1 LGHDT and CDR2 YNNKEL (reference sequence). CDR3 size: 14 residues. The input for sequencing was peripheral blood, taken 28 days after the second AZD1222 dose. The chain is built from TRBV3-1 (or the pseudogene TRBV3-2) and TRBJ1-1, with 7 bases aligning to TRBD1. The clonotype was recovered from an adult who received the AZD1222 COVID-19 vaccine. In DNA, the CDR3 is TGTGCCAGCAGCGACAGGGTCGGGGTGACTGAAGCTTTCTTT. Its protein is CASSDRVGVTEAFF.